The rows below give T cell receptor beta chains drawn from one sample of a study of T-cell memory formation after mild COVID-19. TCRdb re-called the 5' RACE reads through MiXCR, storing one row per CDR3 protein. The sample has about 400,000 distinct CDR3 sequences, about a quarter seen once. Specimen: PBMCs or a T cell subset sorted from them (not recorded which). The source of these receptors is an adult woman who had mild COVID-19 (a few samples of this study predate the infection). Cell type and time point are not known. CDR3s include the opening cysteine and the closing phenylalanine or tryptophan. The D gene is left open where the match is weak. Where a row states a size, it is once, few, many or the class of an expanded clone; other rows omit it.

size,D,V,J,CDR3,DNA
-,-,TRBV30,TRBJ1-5,CAWAAQGNQPQHF,TGTGCCTGGGCCGCTCAAGGCAATCAGCCCCAGCATTTT
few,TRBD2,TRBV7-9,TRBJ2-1,CASSSTSGIVNEQFF,TGTGCCAGCAGCTCGACTAGCGGGATAGTCAATGAGCAGTTCTTC
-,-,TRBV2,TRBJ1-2,CASRSNYGYTF,TGTGCCAGCAGATCAAACTATGGCTACACCTTC
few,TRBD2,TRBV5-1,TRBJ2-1,CASSSGGGLNNEQFF,TGCGCCAGCAGCAGCGGGGGCGGGCTAAACAATGAGCAGTTCTTC
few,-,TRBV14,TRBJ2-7,CASSQDRTPPAF,TGTGCCAGCAGCCAAGACAGGACACCACCTGCCTTC
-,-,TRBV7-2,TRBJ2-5,CASSFQQETQYF,TGTGCCAGCAGTTTCCAGCAAGAGACCCAGTACTTC
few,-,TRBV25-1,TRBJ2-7,CASSLSGLLYEQYF,TGTGCCAGCAGTTTATCGGGACTTTTATACGAGCAGTACTTC
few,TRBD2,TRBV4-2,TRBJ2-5,CASSQDVAGGLETQYF,TGTGCCAGCAGCCAAGATGTAGCGGGGGGGCTTGAGACCCAGTACTTC
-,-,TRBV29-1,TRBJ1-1,CSVRTVNTEAFF,TGCAGCGTGCGGACAGTAAACACTGAAGCTTTCTTT
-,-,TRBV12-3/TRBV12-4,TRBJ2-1,CASSDSGRLVRNEQFF,TGTGCCAGCAGTGACTCCGGGCGACTCGTCAGGAATGAGCAGTTCTTC
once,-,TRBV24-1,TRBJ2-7,CATSEGQGIGYEQYF,TGTGCCACCAGTGAAGGGCAGGGGATAGGCTACGAGCAGTACTTC
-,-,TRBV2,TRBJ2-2,CASSESGVYTGELFF,TGTGCCAGCAGTGAATCCGGGGTTTACACCGGGGAGCTGTTTTTT
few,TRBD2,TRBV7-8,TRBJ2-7,CASSLAAGGTLSYEQYF,TGTGCCAGCAGCTTAGCAGCGGGGGGGACACTCTCCTACGAGCAGTACTTC
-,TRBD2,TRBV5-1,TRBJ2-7,CASSSGLVGGSEQYF,TGCGCCAGCAGCTCGGGACTAGTCGGGGGATCCGAGCAGTACTTC
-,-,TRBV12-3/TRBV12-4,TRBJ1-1,CASTPDSVNTEAFF,TGTGCCAGCACCCCGGACAGCGTGAACACTGAAGCTTTCTTT
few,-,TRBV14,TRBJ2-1,CASSSQMGGGEQFF,TGTGCCAGCAGCTCCCAGATGGGGGGAGGTGAGCAGTTCTTC
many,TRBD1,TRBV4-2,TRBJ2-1,CASSQVAGQAYNEQFF,TGTGCCAGCAGCCAAGTCGCGGGACAGGCCTACAATGAGCAGTTCTTC
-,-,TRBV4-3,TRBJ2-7,CASSQDRSGSYEQYF,TGCGCCAGCAGCCAAGATCGGAGCGGCTCCTACGAGCAGTACTTC
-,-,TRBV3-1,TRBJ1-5,CASSPRGSQPQHF,TGTGCCAGCAGCCCCAGGGGTAGTCAGCCCCAGCATTTT
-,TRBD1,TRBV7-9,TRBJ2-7,CASSSGAMGTGYLEQYF,TGTGCCAGCAGCTCTGGAGCTATGGGGACAGGGTACCTCGAGCAGTACTTC
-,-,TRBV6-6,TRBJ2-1,CAIRDSYNEQFF,TGTGCCATAAGAGATTCCTACAATGAGCAGTTCTTC
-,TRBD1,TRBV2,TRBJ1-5,CASSRDRGDQPQHF,TGTGCCAGCAGTAGGGACAGGGGGGATCAGCCCCAGCATTTT
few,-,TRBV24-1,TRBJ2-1,CATSDSGYEQFF,TGTGCCACCAGTGATTCTGGGTATGAGCAGTTCTTC
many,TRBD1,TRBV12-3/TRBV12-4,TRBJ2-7,CASSLTLTGAYEQYF,TGTGCCAGCAGTTTAACCCTAACAGGGGCCTACGAGCAGTACTTC
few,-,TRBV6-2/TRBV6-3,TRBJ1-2,CASGRGAYGYTF,TGTGCCAGCGGACGAGGGGCCTATGGCTACACCTTC
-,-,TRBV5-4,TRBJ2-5,CASSGGRGGETQYF,TGTGCCAGCAGCGGGGGGAGAGGGGGAGAGACCCAGTACTTC
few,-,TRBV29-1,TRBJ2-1,CSVDRMGEQFF,TGCAGCGTTGACCGTATGGGTGAGCAGTTCTTC
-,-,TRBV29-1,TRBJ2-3,CSVEWDSTDTQYF,TGCAGCGTTGAATGGGACAGCACAGATACGCAGTATTTT
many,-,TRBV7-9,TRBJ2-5,CASSLMETQYF,TGTGCCAGCAGCTTGATGGAGACCCAGTACTTC
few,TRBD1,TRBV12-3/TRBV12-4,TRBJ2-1,CASRQGWNEQFF,TGTGCCAGTCGACAGGGGTGGAATGAGCAGTTCTTC
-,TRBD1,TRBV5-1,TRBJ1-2,CASSFGTETWWYGYTF,TGCGCCAGCAGTTTCGGGACAGAAACGTGGTGGTATGGCTACACCTTC
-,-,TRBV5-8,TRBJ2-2,CASSEQGWNTGELFF,TGTGCCAGCAGCGAGCAGGGGTGGAACACCGGGGAGCTGTTTTTT
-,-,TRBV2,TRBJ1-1,CASSLWEGTEAFF,TGTGCCAGCTCGTTGTGGGAGGGCACTGAAGCTTTCTTT
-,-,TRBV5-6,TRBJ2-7,CASSWGWMRSDSYEQYF,TGTGCCAGCAGCTGGGGGTGGATGCGGAGTGACTCCTACGAGCAGTACTTC
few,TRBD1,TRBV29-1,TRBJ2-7,CSVEERGQGAYEQYF,TGCAGCGTTGAAGAGAGGGGACAGGGAGCCTACGAGCAGTACTTC
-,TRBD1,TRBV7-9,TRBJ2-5,CASSRFGTEETQYF,TGTGCCAGCAGCCGATTCGGGACAGAAGAGACCCAGTACTTC
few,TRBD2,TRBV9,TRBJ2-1,CASSRGGRHNEQFF,TGTGCCAGCAGTCGCGGCGGGAGACACAATGAGCAGTTCTTC
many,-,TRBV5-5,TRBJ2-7,CASSAITTGRGEQYF,TGTGCCAGCAGCGCGATAACGACAGGGCGGGGCGAGCAGTACTTC
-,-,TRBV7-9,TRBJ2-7,CASSSSLANEQYF,TGTGCCAGCAGCAGTAGTCTAGCGAACGAGCAGTACTTC
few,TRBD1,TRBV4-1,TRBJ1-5,CASSQTGDPYSNQPQHF,TGCGCCAGCAGCCAGACAGGGGATCCTTATAGCAATCAGCCCCAGCATTTT
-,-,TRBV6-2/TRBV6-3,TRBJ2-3,CASSYPPLAADTQYF,TGTGCCAGCAGTTACCCGCCTCTGGCAGCAGATACGCAGTATTTT
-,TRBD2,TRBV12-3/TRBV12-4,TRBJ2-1,CASSRSSGGAYVQFF,TGTGCCAGCAGCCGATCTAGCGGGGGGGCATATGTGCAGTTCTTC
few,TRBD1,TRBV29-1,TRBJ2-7,CSVWTGEPYEQYF,TGCAGCGTTTGGACAGGGGAGCCCTACGAGCAGTACTTC
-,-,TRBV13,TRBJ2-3,CASSQGGASTDTQYF,TGTGCCAGCAGCCAAGGGGGGGCTTCCACAGATACGCAGTATTTT
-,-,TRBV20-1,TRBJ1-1,CSARVGEIMNTEAFF,TGCAGTGCTAGAGTCGGGGAGATCATGAACACTGAAGCTTTCTTT
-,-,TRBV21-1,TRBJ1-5,CASSKDRARQPQHF,TGTGCCAGCAGCAAAGACAGGGCTCGTCAGCCCCAGCATTTT